Below, 2 T cell receptor beta chains from the same sample are listed, as sequenced in a study of blood T cell repertoires in COVID-19. The repertoire was sequenced with immunoSEQ multiplex PCR; TCRdb's copy has only in-frame clones and lacks some. The repertoire has over 100,000 clones, around 80% of them found once; the top ten carry 0.83%. Specimen: peripheral blood. These receptors all stem from a woman in her seventies with acute or convalescent COVID-19.

The J gene is TRBJ2-7, the V gene TRBV6-2 or TRBV6-3; possible D gene TRBD2, 5 bases. V gave up 0 bases and J gave up 3 bases, with 9 bases separating them. Germline CDR1 reads MNHEY; CDR2 reads SVGEGT. This CDR3 contains 14 residues. CDR3: CASSYSNRDYEQYF. Here the CDR3 DNA reads TGTGCCAGCAGTTACTCGAACCGGGACTACGAGCAGTACTTC.

The rearrangement links TRBV6-6 to TRBJ1-5; no definite D call. The CDR3 runs 15 residues. V lost 9 bases and J 3 bases, leaving 18 bases between the germline ends. Germline V gene lookup returns CDR1 MNHNY and CDR2 SVGAGI (reference sequence). CDR3 sequence: CASQDPGRYNQPQHF. The CDR3 bases are TGTGCCAGTCAGGATCCGGGGAGATACAATCAGCCCCAGCATTTT.